This T cell receptor beta chain comes out of a study of neoadjuvant anti-PD-1 for oral cavity cancer. As for the study in general: Nivolumab at 3 mg/kg was mostly given biweekly, three to four doses, pre-surgery. Around day 43, patients without progression received a fourth nivolumab dose before surgery.

Germline values: CDR1 ENHRY, CDR2 SYGVKD. This CDR3 has 15 amino acids. Germline trimming cut 4 bases from V and 4 bases from J; bases unmatched to any gene: 7. Six replicates per PBMC sample, mostly from about 460 ng of genomic DNA. Generated by immunoSEQ multiplex PCR, the TCRdb table keeps only in-frame clones and is missing some. The sample has about 14,000 clones, around 75% seen once; the top ten hold 3% to 3.5%. This chain links TRBV10-3 with TRBJ2-3; 8 bases agree with TRBD2. The specimen was PBMCs, collected before nivolumab (anti-PD-1) treatment. The sequence was obtained from a person aged 35-79 years with oral cavity squamous cell carcinoma. CDR3 region: CAISGGAGVSDTQYF. The DNA for the CDR3 is TGTGCCATCAGTGGCGGAGCGGGAGTTTCAGATACGCAGTATTTT.